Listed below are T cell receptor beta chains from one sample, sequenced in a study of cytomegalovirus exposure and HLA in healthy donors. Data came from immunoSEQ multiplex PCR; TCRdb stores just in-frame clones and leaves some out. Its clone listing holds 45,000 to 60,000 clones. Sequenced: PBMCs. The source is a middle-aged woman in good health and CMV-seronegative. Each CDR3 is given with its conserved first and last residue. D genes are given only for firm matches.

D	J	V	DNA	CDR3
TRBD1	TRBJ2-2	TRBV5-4	TGTGCCAGCAGCTCCACCGGGACAGCAGCGAACACCGGGGAGCTGTTTTTT	CASSSTGTAANTGELFF
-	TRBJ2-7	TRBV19	TGTGCCAGTAGTATTAGAGGGAGAGAAGCTGAGCAGTACTTC	CASSIRGREAEQYF
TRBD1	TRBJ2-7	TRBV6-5	TGTGCCAGCAGTTACGGACTGGGACAGACGAACTACGAGCAGTACTTC	CASSYGLGQTNYEQYF
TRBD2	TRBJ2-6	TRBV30	TGTGCCTGGAGCAGGCTAGCGGGACTCTCTGGGGCCAACGTCCTGACTTTC	CAWSRLAGLSGANVLTF
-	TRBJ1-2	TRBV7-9	TGTGCCAGCAGCTTAGTCGCAGGGGCCGGTGGCTACACCTTC	CASSLVAGAGGYTF
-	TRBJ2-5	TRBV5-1	TGCGCCAGCAGCTTCACAGTGCAACAAGAGACCCAGTACTTC	CASSFTVQQETQYF
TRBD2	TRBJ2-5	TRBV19	TGTGCCAGTAGTTCGTCTAGCGGGAGTCGGGAGACCCAGTACTTC	CASSSSSGSRETQYF
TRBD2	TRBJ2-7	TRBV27	TGTGCCAGCAGTTTTTCGTGGACTAGCGTCTGGTACGAGCAGTACTTC	CASSFSWTSVWYEQYF
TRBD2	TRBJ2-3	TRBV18	TGTGCCAGCTCACCACCGGGACTAGCGATGACAGATACGCAGTATTTT	CASSPPGLAMTDTQYF
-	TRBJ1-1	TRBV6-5	TGTGCCAGCAGGACCTTTGAGGGAATGAACACTGAAGCTTTCTTT	CASRTFEGMNTEAFF
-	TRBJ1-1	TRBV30	TGTGCCTGGAGTGTAGGGGCGTTCGCTTTCTTT	CAWSVGAFAFF
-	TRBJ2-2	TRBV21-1	TGTGCCAGCAGCAAAGCGCGGCCCGGGGAGCTGTTTTTT	CASSKARPGELFF
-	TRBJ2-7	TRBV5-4	TGTGCCAGCAGCTTGGCAGGGGACCTTGCCTACGAGCAGTACTTC	CASSLAGDLAYEQYF
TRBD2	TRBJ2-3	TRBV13	TGTGCCAGCAGCCCTCTAGCGGGGGGCACAGATACGCAGTATTTT	CASSPLAGGTDTQYF
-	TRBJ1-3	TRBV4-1	TGCGCCAGCAGCCAAGATAGTGGGAGCTCTGGAAACACCATATATTTT	CASSQDSGSSGNTIYF
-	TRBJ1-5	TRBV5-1	TGCGCCAGCAGCTTGAATCCTCATGGGGGGGACAGCAATCAGCCCCAGCATTTT	CASSLNPHGGDSNQPQHF
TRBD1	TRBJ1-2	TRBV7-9	TGTGCCAGCAGCTTTAGCACAGGGGAGGGCTACACCTTC	CASSFSTGEGYTF
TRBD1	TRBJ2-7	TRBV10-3	TGTGCCATCAGTGAGTCGGGTCAGGGGGTTGGCGAGCAGTACTTC	CAISESGQGVGEQYF
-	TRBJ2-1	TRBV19	TGTGCCAGTCAACTGGGACTCAATGAGCAGTTCTTC	CASQLGLNEQFF
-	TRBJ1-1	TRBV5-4	TGTGCCAGCAGCTTCGGACAGAACACTGAAGCTTTCTTT	CASSFGQNTEAFF
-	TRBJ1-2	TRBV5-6	TGTGCCAGCAGCTTGCAGGGGCTTTATTATGGCTACACCTTC	CASSLQGLYYGYTF
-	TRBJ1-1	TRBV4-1	TGCGCCAGCAGCCAAGATCGGGAAGGAAGTACGAACACTGAAGATTTCTTT	CASSQDREGSTNTEDFF
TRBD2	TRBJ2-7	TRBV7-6	TGTGCCAGCAGCCCCGATATGGTGCGGGGGGGCGAAAGAAACTCCTACGAGCAGTACTTC	CASSPDMVRGGERNSYEQYF
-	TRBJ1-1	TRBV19	TGTGCCAGTAGCCTCGGTCGGAACACTGAAGCTTTCTTT	CASSLGRNTEAFF
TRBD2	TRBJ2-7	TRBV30	TGTGCCTGGAGGCGGGGGGACGAGCAGTACTTC	CAWRRGDEQYF
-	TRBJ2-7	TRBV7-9	TGTGCCAGTTACAGAGACGGGGTGCCCATACAAGAGCAGTACTTC	CASYRDGVPIQEQYF
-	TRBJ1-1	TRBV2	TGTGCCAGCAGTGTACTAGGCGTGAACACTGAAGCTTTCTTT	CASSVLGVNTEAFF
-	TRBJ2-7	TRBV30	TGTGCCTGGAGTGTAGGTAAAGTGGGTTCAGGGGAGCAGTACTTC	CAWSVGKVGSGEQYF
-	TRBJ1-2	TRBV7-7	TGTGCCAGCAGCTTATTACTTACAGGGCCTCCGAGCTATGGCTACACCTTC	CASSLLLTGPPSYGYTF
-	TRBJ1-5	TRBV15	TGTGCCACCAGCGAGGGAGGGGGCAATCAGCCCCAGCATTTT	CATSEGGGNQPQHF
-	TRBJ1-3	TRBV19	TGTGCCAGTAGACACCCCGGGACACCAAGCTCTGGAAACACCATATATTTT	CASRHPGTPSSGNTIYF
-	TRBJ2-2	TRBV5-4	TGTGCCAGCAGCTTCCCTACTAGCACCGGGGAGCTGTTTTTT	CASSFPTSTGELFF
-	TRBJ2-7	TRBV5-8	TGTGCCAGCAGCCCCAACAGGGACGAGCAGTACTTC	CASSPNRDEQYF
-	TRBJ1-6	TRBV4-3	TGCGCCAGCAGCCAAGATCTGGGGGGATATTCACCCCTCCACTTT	CASSQDLGGYSPLHF
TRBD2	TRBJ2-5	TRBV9	TGTGCCAGCAGTCCTACAGGGGCGGGAGGGCCCGGGGAGACCCAGTACTTC	CASSPTGAGGPGETQYF
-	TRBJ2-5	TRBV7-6	TGTGCCAGCAGCTTAAGAGGGGGGGGCGCTGAGACCCAGTACTTC	CASSLRGGGAETQYF
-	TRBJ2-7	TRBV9	TGTGCCAGCAGCGTAGATTACAGAAACGAGCAGTACTTC	CASSVDYRNEQYF
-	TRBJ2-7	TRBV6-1	TGTGCCAGCAGTGAATTCTCTTCCCAATCGGGCGAGCAGTACTTC	CASSEFSSQSGEQYF
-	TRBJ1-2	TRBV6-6	TGTGCCAGCAGTTACGGGACTCTCTATGGCTACACCTTC	CASSYGTLYGYTF
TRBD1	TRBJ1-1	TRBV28	TGTGCCAGCAGCTCCCCAGGGCAGGGGGGGAACACTGAAGCTTTCTTT	CASSSPGQGGNTEAFF
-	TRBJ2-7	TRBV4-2	TGTGCCAGAAGCCGTAACTACGAGCAGTACTTC	CARSRNYEQYF
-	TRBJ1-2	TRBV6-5	TGTGCCAGCAAGGAGGGAGCCTATGGCTACACCTTC	CASKEGAYGYTF
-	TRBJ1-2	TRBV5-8	TGTGCCAGCAGCTTACAGGGTTGGGTGCACTATGGCTACACCTTC	CASSLQGWVHYGYTF
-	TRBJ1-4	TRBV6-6	TGTGCCAGCAGCGGAGGGAGTGCAACTAATGAAAAACTGTTTTTT	CASSGGSATNEKLFF
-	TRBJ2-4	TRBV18	TGTGCCAGCTCACCACCGGCAGGGTCCGAGGCGGACATTCAGTACTTC	CASSPPAGSEADIQYF
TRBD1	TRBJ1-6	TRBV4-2	TGTGCCAGCAGCAACGGACAGGGTTACGATAATTCACCCCTCCACTTT	CASSNGQGYDNSPLHF
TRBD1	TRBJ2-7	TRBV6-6	TGTGCCAGCAGTTACTCGCGGACAGGGGGCACCTACGAGCAGTACTTC	CASSYSRTGGTYEQYF
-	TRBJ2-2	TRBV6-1	TGTGCCAGCCTGGACAGGAACACCGGGGAGCTGTTTTTT	CASLDRNTGELFF
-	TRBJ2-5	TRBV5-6	TGTGCCAGCAGCCAACTGTCCGGGGAAGAGACCCAGTACTTC	CASSQLSGEETQYF
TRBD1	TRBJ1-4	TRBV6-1	TGTGCCAGCCTCCTGGACAGGGGGAATGAAAAACTGTTTTTT	CASLLDRGNEKLFF